The source of this TCR beta chain is a study of shared clonotypes between healthy human individuals. Broader study findings: Specimens sampled were limited to blood, with tissue repertoires likely differing.

The assay was run at deep level. Data came from immunoSEQ multiplex PCR; TCRdb stores just in-frame clones and leaves some out. The repertoire holds 1.5 million to 1.9 million clones, with roughly 98% as singletons. Points on this clone: The antigen is not known. Other DNA variants within this sample encode the same CDR3.

V gave up 4 bases and J gave up 7 bases, with 5 bases separating them. Germline V gene sequence: CDR1 SQVTM, CDR2 ANQGSEA. CDR3 length: 10 residues. Specimen: naive CD4+ T cells sorted from blood. Subset indicated: CD45RA+ positively selected. V and J are TRBV29-1 and TRBJ2-1; D gene uncertain. This receptor was obtained from a man aged 25 to 45 in good health. For the CDR3, the DNA is TGCAGCGTTGGGGTTAATGAGCAGTTCTTC. As protein: CSVGVNEQFF.